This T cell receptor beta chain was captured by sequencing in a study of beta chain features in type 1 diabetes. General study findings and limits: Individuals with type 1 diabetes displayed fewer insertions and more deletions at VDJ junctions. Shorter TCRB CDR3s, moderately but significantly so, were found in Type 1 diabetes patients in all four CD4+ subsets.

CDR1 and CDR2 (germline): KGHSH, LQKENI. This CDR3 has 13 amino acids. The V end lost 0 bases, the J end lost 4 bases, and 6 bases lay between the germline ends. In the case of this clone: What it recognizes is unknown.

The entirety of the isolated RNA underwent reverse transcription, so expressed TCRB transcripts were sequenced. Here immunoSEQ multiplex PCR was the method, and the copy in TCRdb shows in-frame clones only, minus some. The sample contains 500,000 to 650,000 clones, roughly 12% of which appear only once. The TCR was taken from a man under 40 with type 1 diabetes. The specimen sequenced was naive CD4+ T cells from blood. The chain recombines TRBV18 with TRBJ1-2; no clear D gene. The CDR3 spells CASSPPNRYGYTF. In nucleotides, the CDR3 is TGTGCCAGCTCACCACCGAACCGCTATGGCTACACCTTC.